Listed below are T cell receptor beta chains from one sample, sequenced in a study of cytomegalovirus exposure and HLA in healthy donors. Libraries were prepared by immunoSEQ multiplex PCR; TCRdb keeps only in-frame clonotypes and omits some of them. The repertoire holds 200,000 to 250,000 clones, approximately 90% seen once, with 1.1% in the top ten. The sequencing input was PBMCs. These receptor sequences come from a woman younger than 30 in good health and CMV-seronegative. Each CDR3 is given with its conserved first and last residue. D genes are given only for firm matches. Size is omitted from some rows. Given values are once, few, many or a class for expanded clones.

J	D	V	size	CDR3	DNA
TRBJ2-3	TRBD2	TRBV7-6	.	CASSPAHEGLAGVSTDTQYF	TGTGCCAGCAGCCCGGCCCACGAGGGACTAGCGGGAGTGAGCACAGATACGCAGTATTTT
TRBJ1-5	TRBD1	TRBV5-1	.	CASSLDGTDNQPQHF	TGCGCCAGCAGCTTAGACGGGACAGACAATCAGCCCCAGCATTTT
TRBJ1-4	TRBD1	TRBV28	.	CASSTDRGYEKLFF	TGTGCCAGCAGCACCGACAGGGGGTATGAAAAACTGTTTTTT
TRBJ2-5	TRBD2	TRBV27	.	CASARGGGIQETQYF	TGTGCCAGCGCTCGGGGCGGGGGGATTCAAGAGACCCAGTACTTC
TRBJ1-6	TRBD1	TRBV28	once	CASSLCWLGSLSGQGNSPLHF	TGTGCCAGCAGTTTATGCTGGTTGGGGTCCCTCTCCGGACAGGGGAATTCACCCCTCCACTTT
TRBJ2-2	.	TRBV9	.	CASSVGSLGELFF	TGTGCCAGCAGCGTAGGTAGCCTCGGGGAGCTGTTTTTT
TRBJ1-1	.	TRBV5-1	.	CASSFPGMNTEAFF	TGCGCCAGCAGCTTCCCCGGTATGAACACTGAAGCTTTCTTT
TRBJ1-1	TRBD1	TRBV6-1	.	CASRIGDRGGSEAFF	TGTGCCAGCCGGATAGGGGACAGGGGAGGTTCTGAAGCTTTCTTT
TRBJ1-2	.	TRBV21-1	.	CASSKASGGQDKGFGYTF	TGTGCCAGCAGCAAAGCAAGTGGAGGACAGGACAAGGGTTTTGGCTACACCTTC
TRBJ2-3	.	TRBV5-1	.	CASSFSLDTQYF	TGCGCCAGCAGCTTTTCCCTAGATACGCAGTATTTT
TRBJ1-4	TRBD1	TRBV5-4	.	CASSLGQGREKLFF	TGTGCCAGCAGCTTGGGACAGGGTCGAGAAAAACTGTTTTTT
TRBJ1-5	.	TRBV27	.	CASSLLGAGQPQHF	TGTGCCAGCAGTTTATTGGGGGCAGGGCAGCCCCAGCATTTT
TRBJ2-7	.	TRBV6-5	.	CASSYRSGSYEQYF	TGTGCCAGCAGCTATCGTTCGGGCTCCTACGAGCAGTACTTC
TRBJ2-3	TRBD2	TRBV7-9	.	CASSFPSGRDTDTQYF	TGTGCCAGCAGCTTCCCTAGCGGGAGGGACACAGATACGCAGTATTTT
TRBJ1-1	TRBD1	TRBV19	.	CATKTGVGTEAFF	TGTGCCACCAAGACAGGGGTAGGCACTGAAGCTTTCTTT
TRBJ1-2	.	TRBV10-3	.	CAISAGTSYGYTF	TGTGCCATCAGCGCCGGGACAAGCTATGGCTACACCTTC
TRBJ2-4	.	TRBV6-1	.	CASSEPTLESAYIQYF	TGTGCCAGCAGTGAACCTACCCTAGAGTCCGCCTACATTCAGTACTTC
TRBJ2-1	.	TRBV19	.	CASSTVRLPPDEQFF	TGTGCCAGTAGTACTGTGAGACTACCTCCCGATGAGCAGTTCTTC
TRBJ2-7	TRBD2	TRBV7-2	.	CASGYWGLPYEQYF	TGTGCCAGCGGTTATTGGGGACTACCATACGAGCAGTACTTC
TRBJ2-2	.	TRBV27	.	CASSLGLDFPAGELFF	TGTGCCAGCAGTTTAGGTCTGGACTTTCCCGCCGGGGAGCTGTTTTTT
TRBJ1-2	.	TRBV30	many	CAWSLEGRGGYTF	TGTGCCTGGAGTTTGGAGGGGCGCGGAGGCTACACCTTC
TRBJ2-2	.	TRBV7-9	.	CASSFGQPNTGELFF	TGTGCCAGCAGCTTCGGACAGCCTAACACCGGGGAGCTGTTTTTT
TRBJ2-3	TRBD2	TRBV6-4	once	CASSGLAGTDTQYF	TGTGCCAGCAGTGGACTAGCGGGCACAGATACGCAGTATTTT
TRBJ2-1	TRBD2	TRBV30	.	CAWSAGGRVAYNEQFF	TGTGCCTGGAGTGCTGGCGGGAGGGTTGCCTACAATGAGCAGTTCTTC
TRBJ1-2	.	TRBV12-5	once	CASGLLNYGYTF	TGTGCTAGTGGTTTGCTAAACTATGGCTACACCTTC
TRBJ1-2	.	TRBV28	.	CASSFRRAGGYTF	TGTGCCAGCAGTTTCCGGCGGGCGGGTGGCTACACCTTC
TRBJ1-2	.	TRBV5-8	.	CASSLRNYGYTF	TGTGCCAGCAGCTTGCGTAACTATGGCTACACCTTC
TRBJ2-1	TRBD2	TRBV5-1	.	CASSTHRTSGYPSYEQFF	TGCGCCAGCAGCACTCATAGGACTAGCGGGTACCCTTCGTATGAGCAGTTCTTC
TRBJ2-3	TRBD2	TRBV28	.	CASSLRSSGDTTDTQYF	TGTGCCAGCAGTTTACGGTCTAGCGGGGACACCACAGATACGCAGTATTTT
TRBJ1-2	.	TRBV30	once	CAWSKGGSGAYGYTF	TGTGCCTGGAGTAAAGGCGGGTCAGGGGCCTATGGCTACACCTTC
TRBJ2-3	.	TRBV5-4	.	CASGFGSGSTDTQYF	.
TRBJ2-4	.	TRBV7-9	.	CAGNSVGAKNIQYF	TGTGCCGGAAATAGCGTTGGGGCCAAAAACATTCAGTACTTC
TRBJ1-5	TRBD1	TRBV15	.	CATGQTGTADQPQHF	TGTGCCACGGGTCAAACCGGGACAGCGGATCAGCCCCAGCATTTT
TRBJ1-5	TRBD1	TRBV6-1	.	CASSEQGTGLSNQPQHF	TGTGCCAGCAGTGAGCAGGGGACAGGGTTAAGCAATCAGCCCCAGCATTTT
TRBJ2-4	TRBD2	TRBV7-9	.	CASLAGDGIAKNIQYF	TGTGCCAGTCTAGCGGGAGATGGGATAGCCAAAAACATTCAGTACTTC
TRBJ2-3	.	TRBV29-1	.	CSVDSPSTDTQYF	TGCAGCGTTGATAGCCCGAGCACAGATACGCAGTATTTT
TRBJ1-6	TRBD1	TRBV5-1	once	CASSLGTADNSPLHF	TGCGCCAGCAGCTTAGGGACAGCAGATAATTCACCCCTCCACTTT
TRBJ1-1	.	TRBV29-1	.	CSVESERPGAFF	TGCAGCGTTGAATCGGAGCGGCCGGGGGCTTTCTTT
TRBJ2-5	.	TRBV7-9	.	CASSLSTGGENQETQYF	TGTGCCAGCAGCTTATCGACCGGCGGGGAAAACCAAGAGACCCAGTACTTC
TRBJ1-4	.	TRBV2	.	CASNLGSNEKLFF	TGTGCCAGCAATCTTGGGAGTAATGAAAAACTGTTTTTT
TRBJ1-3	.	TRBV5-1	.	CASSRITGGNTIYF	TGCGCCAGCAGCCGGATCACAGGGGGAAACACCATATATTTT
TRBJ2-1	.	TRBV14	.	CASSQDPLPYNEQFF	TGTGCCAGCAGCCAAGATCCCCTTCCCTACAATGAGCAGTTCTTC
TRBJ1-1	TRBD1	TRBV5-6	.	CASSLGQGREAFF	TGTGCCAGCAGCTTGGGACAGGGGAGAGAAGCTTTCTTT
TRBJ2-7	.	TRBV2	.	CASSEGQGSYEQYF	TGTGCCAGCAGTGAAGGGCAGGGTTCCTACGAGCAGTACTTC
TRBJ2-7	.	TRBV11-2	.	CASGRGTGQTVISYEQYF	TGTGCCAGCGGACGGGGAACAGGACAGACAGTGATCTCCTACGAGCAGTACTTC
TRBJ2-7	.	TRBV10-3	.	CAINSGRTYEQYF	TGTGCCATCAACTCAGGGAGGACCTACGAGCAGTACTTC
TRBJ2-3	.	TRBV11-3	.	CASSSTQGSDTQYF	TGTGCCAGCAGCTCCACACAGGGATCCGATACGCAGTATTTT
TRBJ1-1	TRBD1	TRBV6-1	.	CASSGSAGQGAAAEAFF	TGTGCCAGCAGTGGGAGTGCGGGACAGGGGGCCGCCGCTGAAGCTTTCTTT
TRBJ1-5	.	TRBV19	.	CASSTQGPLRPQHF	TGTGCCAGTAGTACCCAGGGGCCACTACGGCCCCAGCATTTT
TRBJ2-5	.	TRBV28	.	CAIQGRETQYF	TGTGCCATTCAGGGTCGAGAGACCCAGTACTTC
TRBJ1-2	TRBD1	TRBV30	.	CAGSPPKGAVGGYTF	TGTGCTGGATCCCCCCCCAAGGGGGCGGTTGGCGGCTACACCTTC
TRBJ1-6	.	TRBV13	.	CASSLGTGSISPLHF	TGTGCCAGCAGTTTAGGCACAGGGTCGATATCACCCCTCCACTTT
TRBJ2-1	TRBD2	TRBV28	.	CASSPAAGVGYNEQFF	TGTGCCAGCAGCCCTGCAGCGGGAGTGGGGTACAATGAGCAGTTCTTC
TRBJ1-1	.	TRBV2	.	CASERTYRVGEAFF	TGTGCCAGTGAAAGGACTTACAGGGTGGGTGAAGCTTTCTTT
TRBJ1-2	TRBD1	TRBV5-1	.	CASSLQGQGAPEFRYGYTF	TGCGCCAGCAGCTTGCAAGGACAGGGGGCGCCTGAGTTTAGGTATGGCTACACCTTC
TRBJ2-7	.	TRBV4-1	.	CASSQDQVTSSYEQYF	TGCGCCAGCAGCCAAGATCAAGTGACTAGCTCCTACGAGCAGTACTTC
TRBJ2-7	.	TRBV11-1	.	CASSLGWGHEQYF	TGTGCCAGCAGCTTAGGATGGGGGCACGAGCAGTACTTC